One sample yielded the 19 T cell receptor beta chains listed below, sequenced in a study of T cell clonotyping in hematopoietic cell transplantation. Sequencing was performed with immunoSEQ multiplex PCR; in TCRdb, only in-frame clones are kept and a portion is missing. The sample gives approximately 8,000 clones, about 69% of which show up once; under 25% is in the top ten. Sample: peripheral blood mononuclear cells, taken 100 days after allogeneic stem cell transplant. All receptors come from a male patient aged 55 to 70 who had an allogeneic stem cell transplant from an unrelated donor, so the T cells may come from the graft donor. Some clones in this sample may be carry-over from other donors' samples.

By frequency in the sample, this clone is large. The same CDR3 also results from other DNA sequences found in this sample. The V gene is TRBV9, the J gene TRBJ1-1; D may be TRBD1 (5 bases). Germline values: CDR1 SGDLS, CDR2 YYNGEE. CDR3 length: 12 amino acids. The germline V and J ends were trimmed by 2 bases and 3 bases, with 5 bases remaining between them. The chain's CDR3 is CASSVGHTEAFF. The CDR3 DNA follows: TGTGCCAGCAGCGTGGGGCACACTGAAGCTTTCTTT.

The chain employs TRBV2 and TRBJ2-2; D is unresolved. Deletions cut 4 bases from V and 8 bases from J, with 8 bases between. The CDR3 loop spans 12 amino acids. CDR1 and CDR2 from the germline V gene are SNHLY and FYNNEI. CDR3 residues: CASSVSGGELFF. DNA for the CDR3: TGTGCCAGCAGTGTTTCCGGAGGGGAGCTGTTTTTT. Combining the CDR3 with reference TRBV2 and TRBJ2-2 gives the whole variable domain EPEVTQTPSHQVTQMGQEVILRCVPISNHLYFYWYRQILGQKVEFLVSFYNNEISEKSEIFDDQFSVERPDGSNFTLKIRSTKLEDSAMYFCASSVSGGELFFGEGSRLTVL.

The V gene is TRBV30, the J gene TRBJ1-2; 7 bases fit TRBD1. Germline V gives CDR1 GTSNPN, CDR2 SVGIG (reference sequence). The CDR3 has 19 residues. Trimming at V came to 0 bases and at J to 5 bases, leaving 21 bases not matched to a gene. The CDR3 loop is CAWSVRGADRNYRGYGYTF. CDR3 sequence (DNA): TGTGCCTGGAGTGTACGGGGCGCGGACAGGAACTATCGGGGATATGGCTACACCTTC.

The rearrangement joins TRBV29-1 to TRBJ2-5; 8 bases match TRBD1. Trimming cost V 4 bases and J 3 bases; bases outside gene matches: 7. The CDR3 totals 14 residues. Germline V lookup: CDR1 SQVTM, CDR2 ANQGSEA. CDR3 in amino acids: CSVGQGAMKETQYF. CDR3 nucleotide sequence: TGCAGCGTTGGGCAGGGGGCAATGAAAGAGACCCAGTACTTC.

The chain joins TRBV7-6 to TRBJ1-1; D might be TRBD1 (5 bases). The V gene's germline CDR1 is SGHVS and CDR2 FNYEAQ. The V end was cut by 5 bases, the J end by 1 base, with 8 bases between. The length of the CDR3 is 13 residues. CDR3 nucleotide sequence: TGTGCCAGCAGCGCACAGGAGAACACTGAAGCTTTCTTT. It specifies CASSAQENTEAFF.

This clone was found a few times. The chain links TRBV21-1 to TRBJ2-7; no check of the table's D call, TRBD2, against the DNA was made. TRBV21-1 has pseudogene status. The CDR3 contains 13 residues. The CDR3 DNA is TGTGCCAGCGGAGGTAGTTGCGCCTACGAGCAGTACTTC. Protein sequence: CASGGSCAYEQYF.

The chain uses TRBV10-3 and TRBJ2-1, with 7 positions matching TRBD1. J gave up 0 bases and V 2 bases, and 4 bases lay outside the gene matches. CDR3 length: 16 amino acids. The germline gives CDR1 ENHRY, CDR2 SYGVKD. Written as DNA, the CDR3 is TGTGCCATCAGTGAGAGGGACAGCCTCTCCTACAATGAGCAGTTCTTC. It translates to CAISERDSLSYNEQFF.

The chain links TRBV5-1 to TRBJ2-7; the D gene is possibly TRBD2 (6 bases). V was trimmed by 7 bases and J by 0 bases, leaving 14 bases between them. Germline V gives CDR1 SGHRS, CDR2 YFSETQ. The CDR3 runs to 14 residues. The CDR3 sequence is CASAWRASSYEQYF. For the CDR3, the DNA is TGCGCCAGCGCCTGGAGGGCCAGCTCCTACGAGCAGTACTTC. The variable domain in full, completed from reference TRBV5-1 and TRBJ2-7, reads KAGVTQTPRYLIKTRGQQVTLSCSPISGHRSVSWYQQTPGQGLQFLFEYFSETQRNKGNFPGRFSGRQFSNSRSEMNVSTLELGDSALYLCASAWRASSYEQYFGPGTRLTVT.

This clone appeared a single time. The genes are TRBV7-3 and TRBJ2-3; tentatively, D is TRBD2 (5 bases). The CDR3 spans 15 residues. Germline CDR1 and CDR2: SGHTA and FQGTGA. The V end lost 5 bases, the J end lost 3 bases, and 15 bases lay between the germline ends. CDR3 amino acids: CASSPGSPLTDTQYF. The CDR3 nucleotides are TGTGCCAGCAGCCCGGGGAGTCCCCTAACAGATACGCAGTATTTT.

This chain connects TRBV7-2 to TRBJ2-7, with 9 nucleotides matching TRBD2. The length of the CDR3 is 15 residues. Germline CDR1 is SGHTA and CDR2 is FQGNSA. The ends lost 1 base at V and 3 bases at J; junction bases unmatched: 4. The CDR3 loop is CASSLDGTSYYEQYF. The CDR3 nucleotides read TGTGCCAGCAGCTTAGACGGGACTAGCTACTACGAGCAGTACTTC.

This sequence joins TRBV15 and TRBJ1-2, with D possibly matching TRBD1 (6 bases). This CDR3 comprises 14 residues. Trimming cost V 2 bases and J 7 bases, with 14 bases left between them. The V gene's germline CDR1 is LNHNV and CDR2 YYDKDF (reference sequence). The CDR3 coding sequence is TGTGCCACCAGCAGACCACAGGGAGGCCCTGGCTACACCTTC. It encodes CATSRPQGGPGYTF.

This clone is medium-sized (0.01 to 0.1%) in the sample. This CDR3 is CASSLEDAQFGYTF. In DNA, the CDR3 is TGTGCCAGCAGCTTAGAGGACGCCCAATTTGGCTACACCTTC. This rearrangement joins TRBV11-2 to TRBJ1-2; D not certain. Trimming took off 0 bases at V and 7 bases at J, with 12 bases between the two ends. Germline CDR1 reads SGHAT; CDR2 reads FQNNGV. There are 14 residues in the CDR3. The full variable domain, completed using reference TRBV11-2 and TRBJ1-2, is EAGVAQSPRYKIIEKRQSVAFWCNPISGHATLYWYQQILGQGPKLLIQFQNNGVVDDSQLPKDRFSAERLKGVDSTLKIQPAKLEDSAVYLCASSLEDAQFGYTFGSGTRLTVV.

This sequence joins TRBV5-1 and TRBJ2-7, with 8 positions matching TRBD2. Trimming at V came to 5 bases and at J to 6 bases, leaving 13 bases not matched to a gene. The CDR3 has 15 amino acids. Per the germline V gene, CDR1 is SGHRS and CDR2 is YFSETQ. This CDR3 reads CASSSKAGLEVEQYF. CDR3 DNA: TGCGCCAGCAGTTCGAAAGCGGGACTAGAGGTCGAGCAGTACTTC. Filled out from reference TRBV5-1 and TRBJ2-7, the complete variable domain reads KAGVTQTPRYLIKTRGQQVTLSCSPISGHRSVSWYQQTPGQGLQFLFEYFSETQRNKGNFPGRFSGRQFSNSRSEMNVSTLELGDSALYLCASSSKAGLEVEQYFGPGTRLTVT.

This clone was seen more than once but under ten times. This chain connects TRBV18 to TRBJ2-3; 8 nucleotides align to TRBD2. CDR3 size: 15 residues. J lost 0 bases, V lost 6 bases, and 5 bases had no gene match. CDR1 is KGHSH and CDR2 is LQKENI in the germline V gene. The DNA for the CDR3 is TGTGCCAGCTCCGGGAGGGAAGGCAGCACAGATACGCAGTATTTT. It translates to CASSGREGSTDTQYF.

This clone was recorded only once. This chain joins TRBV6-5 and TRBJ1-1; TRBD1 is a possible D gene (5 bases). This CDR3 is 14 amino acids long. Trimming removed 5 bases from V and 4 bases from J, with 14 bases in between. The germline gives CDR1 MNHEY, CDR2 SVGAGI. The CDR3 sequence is CASSPQGTSTEAFF. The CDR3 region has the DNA TGTGCCAGCAGTCCCCAGGGTACAAGCACTGAAGCTTTCTTT.

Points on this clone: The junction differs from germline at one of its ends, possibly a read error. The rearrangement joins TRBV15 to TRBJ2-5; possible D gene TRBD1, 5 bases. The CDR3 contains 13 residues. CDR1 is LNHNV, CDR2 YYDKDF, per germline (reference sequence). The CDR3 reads CAISSDKLGTQYF. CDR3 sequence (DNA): TGTGCCATCAGCTCGGACAAGTTGGGGACCCAGTACTTC.

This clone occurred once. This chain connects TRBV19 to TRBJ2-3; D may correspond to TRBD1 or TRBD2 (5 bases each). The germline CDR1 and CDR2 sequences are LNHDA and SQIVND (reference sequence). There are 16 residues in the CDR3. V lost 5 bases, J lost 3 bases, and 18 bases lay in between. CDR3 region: CASSAPGIEGTDTQYF. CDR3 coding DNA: TGTGCCAGTAGTGCCCCGGGCATAGAGGGGACAGATACGCAGTATTTT.

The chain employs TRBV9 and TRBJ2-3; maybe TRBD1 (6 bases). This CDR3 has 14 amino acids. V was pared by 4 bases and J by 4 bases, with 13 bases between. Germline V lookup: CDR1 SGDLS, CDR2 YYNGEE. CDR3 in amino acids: CASSYDRNPDTQYF. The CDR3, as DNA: TGTGCCAGCAGCTATGACAGGAATCCAGATACGCAGTATTTT.

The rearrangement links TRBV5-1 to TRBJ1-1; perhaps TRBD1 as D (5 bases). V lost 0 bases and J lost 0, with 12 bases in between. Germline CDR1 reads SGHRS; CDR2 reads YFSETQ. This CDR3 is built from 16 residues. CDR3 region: CASSLAPSGMNTEAFF. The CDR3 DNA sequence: TGCGCCAGCAGCTTGGCTCCTTCAGGGATGAACACTGAAGCTTTCTTT.